This T cell receptor (beta chain) appears in the sequencing data of a study of sequential checkpoint blockade in melanoma. For the study at large: Matched biopsies came pretreatment and at week 13 for some 21 patients.

The data were produced by immunoSEQ multiplex PCR, yet TCRdb's version contains in-frame clones alone and is incomplete. The repertoire includes fewer than 6,500 clones, more than 25% of them detected once, and approximately 20% sits in the top ten. Treatment indicated: randomized to nivolumab then ipilimumab (arm A) or the reverse (arm B). V shed 3 bases and J 2 bases; nucleotides not matched to a gene: 5. This CDR3 is 19 amino acids long. Per the germline V gene, CDR1 is SGHNT and CDR2 is YENEEA. This clone was seen ten or more times. Specimen: tumor tissue (inferred from file names), collected from a patient given nivolumab and ipilimumab in sequence. This clonotype originated in a human donor with melanoma. V is TRBV11-3 and J is TRBJ2-6, with TRBD2 matching over 15 bases. CDR3 sequence (DNA): TGTGCCAGCAGCTTCGGACTAGCGGGAGGGCCTACTGGGGCCAACGTCCTGACTTTC. As protein: CASSFGLAGGPTGANVLTF.